What follows are 6 T cell receptor beta chains derived from one specimen sequenced in a study of spatial heterogeneity in lung cancer. Sample time point: blood at routine non-recurrence follow-up after resection. Whole RNA came from tumor, nontumor lung or frozen PBMC and was sequenced without being sorted. From the 5' RACE reads, TCRdb called clonotypes with MiXCR, one entry per CDR3 protein. Of tens of thousands of distinct CDR3 sequences listed, 7.4% were seen once; the top ten hold 35%. The specimen comprised PBMCs, sampled at follow-up. The receptors originated from a female donor with early-stage non-small cell lung cancer.

This clonotype was observed a few times. The rearrangement joins TRBV12-3 or TRBV12-4 to TRBJ2-2; no clear D. This CDR3 comprises 14 residues. Trimming removed 6 bases at V and 4 bases at J, with 12 bases between. CDR3 sequence (DNA): TGTGCCAGCAGCTTAAATCGGCCCACCGGGGAGCTGTTTTTT. Protein: CASSLNRPTGELFF.

This sequence joins TRBV27 and TRBJ1-2; the match to TRBD1 covers 8 bases. The germline CDR1 and CDR2 sequences are MNHEY and SMNVEV (reference sequence). V was clipped by 0 bases and J by 6 bases; unmatched bases: 3. CDR3 length equals 14 residues. The CDR3 bases are TGTGCCAGCAGTTTATCGGGACAGGCCGATGGCTACACCTTC. Amino acid sequence: CASSLSGQADGYTF.

Of note for this clonotype: Given a much more abundant clone one base away, this may be a read error. The chain uses TRBV7-9 and TRBJ2-4; TRBD1 matches at 9 bases. The germline gives CDR1 SEHNR, CDR2 FQNEAQ (reference sequence). There are 13 residues in the CDR3. V dropped 7 bases and J dropped 10; count of bases not matched to a gene: 8. In DNA form, the CDR3 reads TGTGCCAGCAACCCGGACAGGGGAAAGATTCAGTACTTC. Translation: CASNPDRGKIQYF.

This clonotype showed up many times. The chain uses TRBV5-1 and TRBJ2-7; TRBD1 matches at 7 bases. CDR3 length: 16 residues. Germline trimming cut 3 bases from V and 3 bases from J; bases unmatched to any gene: 12. CDR1 and CDR2 from the germline V gene are SGHRS and YFSETQ. CDR3: CASSSNPGTESYEQYF. The CDR3 DNA sequence: TGCGCCAGCAGCTCGAATCCCGGGACAGAAAGCTACGAGCAGTACTTC.

At least ten counts were recorded for this clonotype. The gene calls are TRBV20-1 and TRBJ1-6, with a tentative D call TRBD1 (5 bases). Germline CDR1 and CDR2: DFQATT and SNEGSKA (reference sequence). The CDR3 is 16 amino acids. The germline V and J ends were trimmed by 0 bases and 8 bases, with 17 bases remaining between them. The CDR3 is CSARDLEKGRHSPLHF. CDR3 nucleotide sequence: TGCAGTGCTAGAGATCTGGAAAAGGGGCGGCATTCACCCCTCCACTTT.

This clonotype came up many times. V usage is TRBV11-2 and J usage is TRBJ2-1; D is possibly TRBD1 (6 bases). This CDR3 is 14 amino acids long. Trimming took off 1 base at V and 9 bases at J, with 13 bases between the two ends. CDR1 and CDR2 from the germline V gene are SGHAT and FQNNGV. The CDR3 nucleotides read TGTGCCAGCAGCTTAGTAGGCAGGGGCAGTGAGCAGTTCTTC. This sequence encodes CASSLVGRGSEQFF.